This is a list of T cell receptor beta chains from one sample in a study of blood T cell repertoires in COVID-19. This table comes from immunoSEQ multiplex PCR, and its TCRdb copy is limited to in-frame clones, with some not included. Among approximately 400,000 clones listed, about 90% were seen once. The source material was peripheral blood. The receptors derive from a middle-aged man with acute or convalescent COVID-19. CDR3s include the opening cysteine and the closing phenylalanine or tryptophan. Each record gives: D gene, V gene, clone size, J gene, CDR3 protein, CDR3 DNA. The D gene is left open where the match is weak. Clone size appears in some rows only: once, few, many, or a class for an expanded clone.

>TRBD1|TRBV5-1|few|TRBJ1-4
CASSLEGQGSEKLFF
TGCGCCAGCAGCTTGGAAGGACAGGGAAGTGAAAAACTGTTTTTT
>TRBD1|TRBV9|-|TRBJ2-5
CASSVVGDRRETQYF
TGTGCCAGCAGCGTAGTGGGGGACAGACGTGAGACCCAGTACTTC
>TRBD2|TRBV11-2|-|TRBJ2-5
CASSPLAAQETQYF
TGTGCCAGCAGCCCACTAGCGGCCCAGGAGACCCAGTACTTC
>-|TRBV20-1|few|TRBJ1-1
CSASSVNTEAFF
TGCAGTGCTAGTTCGGTGAACACTGAAGCTTTCTTT
>TRBD1|TRBV28|-|TRBJ2-2
CASSKQGPYTGELFF
TGTGCCAGCAGCAAACAGGGGCCCTACACCGGGGAGCTGTTTTTT
>-|TRBV27|-|TRBJ1-6
CASSLSWRNSPLHF
TGTGCCAGCAGTTTATCGTGGCGGAATTCACCCCTCCACTTT
>TRBD2|TRBV6-5|-|TRBJ2-7
CASRPPGLAGYEQYF
TGTGCCAGCAGACCGCCGGGACTAGCGGGTTACGAGCAGTACTTC
>-|TRBV20-1|once|TRBJ1-1
CSAASGAEAFF
TGCAGTGCTGCCTCGGGGGCTGAAGCTTTCTTT
>-|TRBV19|-|TRBJ2-1
CASSMVKRGIFYNEQFF
TGTGCCAGTAGTATGGTAAAGAGGGGGATTTTTTACAATGAGCAGTTCTTC
>TRBD1|TRBV27|-|TRBJ1-5
CASSLLGQGTYSNQPQHF
TGTGCCAGCAGTTTACTTGGACAGGGGACTTATAGCAATCAGCCCCAGCATTTT
>TRBD2|TRBV27|-|TRBJ2-3
CASSFLYLAGEKDTQYF
TGTGCCAGCAGTTTTCTCTACTTAGCGGGGGAAAAAGATACGCAGTATTTT
>-|TRBV23-1|-|TRBJ2-1
CASSQRGLGRNEQFF
TGCGCCAGCAGTCAACGGGGACTGGGGAGAAATGAGCAGTTCTTC
>-|TRBV15|-|TRBJ1-3
CATSRGAGATGNTIYF
TGTGCCACCAGCAGAGGGGCGGGTGCTACCGGAAACACCATATATTTT
>-|TRBV28|-|TRBJ1-4
CASSSQGSVANEKLFF
TGTGCCAGCAGTTCCCAGGGTTCTGTAGCTAATGAAAAACTGTTTTTT
>TRBD1|TRBV5-6|-|TRBJ1-4
CASSDIFGTGGEKLFF
TGTGCCAGCAGCGATATTTTCGGGACAGGGGGTGAAAAACTGTTTTTT
>-|TRBV3-1/TRBV3-2|-|TRBJ2-1
CASSNPSSYNEQFF
TGTGCCAGCAGCAACCCCAGCTCCTACAATGAGCAGTTCTTC
>-|TRBV18|once|TRBJ2-2
CASPPMRSGAANTGELFF
TGTGCCAGCCCCCCTATGAGAAGCGGTGCCGCGAACACCGGGGAGCTGTTTTTT
>-|TRBV9|-|TRBJ1-3
CASSVGGSSGNTIYF
TGTGCCAGCAGCGTCGGGGGTAGCTCTGGAAACACCATATATTTT
>-|TRBV19|-|TRBJ1-1
CASSNTRNTEAFF
TGTGCCAGTAGTAACACAAGGAACACTGAAGCTTTCTTT
>-|TRBV19|-|TRBJ1-5
CASSIEGGSKNQPQHF
TGTGCCAGTAGTATAGAAGGGGGTTCAAAAAATCAGCCCCAGCATTTT
>-|TRBV7-9|-|TRBJ1-2
CASSLQSNYGYTF
TGTGCCAGCAGCCTACAGTCTAACTATGGCTACACCTTC
>TRBD1|TRBV27|-|TRBJ2-1
CASTPFRDRGRTEQFF
TGTGCCAGCACCCCATTCCGGGACAGGGGGCGCACTGAGCAGTTCTTC
>TRBD1|TRBV7-8|-|TRBJ1-4
CASSLSRTGEKLFF
TGTGCCAGCAGCTTATCCAGGACAGGGGAAAAACTGTTTTTT
>TRBD1|TRBV2|few|TRBJ2-7
CASTRLGDSSYEQYF
TGTGCCAGCACGCGGCTAGGGGACAGCTCCTACGAGCAGTACTTC
>-|TRBV21-1|-|TRBJ2-7
CASPLDKSYEQYF
TGTGCCTCCCCCCTGGACAAATCCTACGAGCAGTACTTC